These 18 T cell receptor beta chains were sequenced from one sample in a study of neurological immune-mediated disorders. TCRdb redid the calling of the 5' RACE reads with MiXCR, one entry per CDR3 protein. This sample has about 66,000 distinct CDR3 sequences, with almost 3.5% found just once. The sample was PBMCs. These receptors originate from a middle-aged man with multiple sclerosis.

This clonotype appeared many times. The chain employs TRBV10-3 and TRBJ2-1, with TRBD1 as a possible D gene (6 bases). Germline-derived CDR1 and CDR2 are ENHRY and SYGVKD. The CDR3 runs 14 residues. V lost 10 bases, J lost 7 bases, and 20 bases lay in between. CDR3 amino acids: CASRNRERLNEQFF. The CDR3, as DNA: TGTGCCAGCAGAAACAGGGAACGCCTAAATGAGCAGTTCTTC.

This clonotype was found many times. This rearrangement joins TRBV4-1 to TRBJ1-2, with D unresolved. This CDR3 has 16 residues. The V gene lost 1 base and the J gene lost 3 bases, with 15 bases spanning the gap. Germline V gene data show CDR1 as MGHRA and CDR2 as YSYEKL. In DNA, the CDR3 is TGCGCCAGCAGCCAAGGCCGTCCTTTGGCGGACTATGGCTACACCTTC. Protein product: CASSQGRPLADYGYTF.

This clonotype was seen repeatedly, ten times or more. This rearrangement joins TRBV20-1 to TRBJ2-7, with D possibly TRBD1 on 6 matching bases. Between the trimmed V and J ends, which lost 2 bases and 2 bases, there was a span of 13 bases. From germline, CDR1 is DFQATT and CDR2 SNEGSKA (reference sequence). The CDR3 consists of 14 residues. The CDR3 protein is CSARMGARAYEQYF. The CDR3 nucleotides are TGCAGTGCTAGAATGGGGGCGCGGGCCTACGAGCAGTACTTC.

In this sample, this clonotype turned up many times. The chain has TRBV7-9 and TRBJ1-1; no clear D gene. This CDR3 is 13 amino acids long. CDR1 is SEHNR, CDR2 FQNEAQ, per germline (reference sequence). Between the trimmed V and J ends, which lost 2 bases and 0 bases, there was a span of 4 bases. Written as DNA, the CDR3 is TGTGCCAGCAGCTTACAGGTGAACACTGAAGCTTTCTTT. This encodes CASSLQVNTEAFF.

This clonotype has ten or more counts. This chain connects TRBV5-1 to TRBJ1-1; TRBD1 aligns across 7 bases. With 2 bases clipped from V and 6 bases from J, the junction kept 7 bases outside the gene matches. The CDR3 totals 14 residues. The germline V gene has CDR1 SGHRS and CDR2 YFSETQ. The CDR3 loop reads CASSFDRDTSEAFF. In DNA form, the CDR3 reads TGCGCCAGCAGCTTCGACAGGGATACTTCTGAAGCTTTCTTT.

The sample holds many counts of this clonotype. The V and J genes are TRBV15 and TRBJ1-2, with unresolved D. Germline CDR1 and CDR2: LNHNV and YYDKDF (reference sequence). The CDR3 sequence is 13 residues long. Trimming took off 1 base at V and 8 bases at J, with 11 bases between the two ends. The CDR3 protein is CATSRGDLGGYTF. Here the CDR3 DNA reads TGTGCCACCAGCAGAGGAGACTTGGGGGGCTACACCTTC. Variable domain in full (rest from reference TRBV15 and TRBJ1-2): DAMVIQNPRYQVTQFGKPVTLSCSQTLNHNVMYWYQQKSSQAPKLLFHYYDKDFNNEADTPDNFQSRRPNTSFCFLDIRSPGLGDTAMYLCATSRGDLGGYTFGSGTRLTVV.

This clonotype was seen at least ten times. The J gene is TRBJ1-5, the V gene TRBV21-1. TRBV21-1 is labeled a pseudogene. The CDR3 runs to 14 residues. CDR3 nucleotides: TGTGCCAGCAGCAAAGACGCCGGAAATCAGCCCCAGCATTTT. Its protein product is CASSKDAGNQPQHF.

In this sample, this clonotype turned up many times. CDR3 in amino acids: CASRTRTQTYNEQFF. The CDR3 nucleotides read TGTGCCAGCAGGACCCGGACTCAGACCTACAATGAGCAGTTCTTC. The V and J genes are TRBV12-3 or TRBV12-4 and TRBJ2-1; tentatively, D is TRBD2 (5 bases). The CDR3 is made up of 15 amino acids. The ends were cut back, 6 bases at V and 2 bases at J, with 14 bases in the middle.

This clonotype was detected ten times or more. The J gene is TRBJ1-1, the V gene TRBV4-1, with a weak D call TRBD1 (6 bases). Germline loops: CDR1 MGHRA, CDR2 YSYEKL. CDR3 length: 18 amino acids. Trimming removed 0 bases at V and 0 bases at J, with 17 bases between. In DNA, the CDR3 is TGCGCCAGCAGCCAAGATTCGGGCCTCAGGGGATTGAACACTGAAGCTTTCTTT. Its protein is CASSQDSGLRGLNTEAFF.

The chain carries TRBV6-1 and TRBJ1-5, with D hard to call. Germline lookup yields CDR1 MNHNS and CDR2 SASEGT. V lost 7 bases to trimming and J lost 5 bases, with 15 bases between them. The CDR3 loop spans 14 amino acids. The CDR3 nucleotides are TGTGCCAGCACTTATTGGGAGGGCGATCAGCCCCAGCATTTT. It is translated as CASTYWEGDQPQHF.

This clonotype was detected many times. The rearrangement joins TRBV5-1 to TRBJ2-7; 7 bases match TRBD1. CDR3 length: 13 residues. Germline values: CDR1 SGHRS, CDR2 YFSETQ. The V gene end was trimmed by 3 bases and the J gene end by 4 bases; junction bases not matched to a gene: 4. Here the CDR3 reads CASSSSGQYEQYF. DNA for the CDR3: TGCGCCAGCAGCTCCTCGGGACAGTACGAGCAGTACTTC.

This clonotype appeared a few times. This may be a read error: a much more frequent sequence differs by one nucleotide. The gene calls are TRBV29-1 and TRBJ2-2; D is unclear. This CDR3 contains 16 residues. V was pared by 0 bases and J by 2 bases, with 13 bases between. Looked up from germline, CDR1 is SQVTM and CDR2 is ANQGSEA. For the CDR3, the DNA is TGCAGCGTTGAAGATAGCAGATCAAAAAACACCGGGGAGCTGTTTTTT. Amino acid sequence: CSVEDSRSKNTGELFF.

This clonotype has ten or more counts. The chain is built from TRBV5-6 and TRBJ2-5; 7 bases fit TRBD2. The V gene end was trimmed by 4 bases and the J gene end by 2 bases; junction bases not matched to a gene: 11. The CDR3 consists of 16 residues. From germline, CDR1 is SGHDT and CDR2 YYEEEE. The CDR3 reads CASSGLGPSGQETQYF. As DNA, the CDR3 is TGTGCCAGCAGCGGCTTAGGGCCTAGCGGTCAAGAGACCCAGTACTTC.

Many counts were recorded for this clonotype. The V and J genes are TRBV7-9 and TRBJ2-5; TRBD1 is a possible D gene (8 bases). V lost 4 bases, J lost 4 bases, and 13 bases lay in between. This CDR3 comprises 14 residues. CDR1 is SEHNR and CDR2 is FQNEAQ in the germline V gene (reference sequence). In nucleotides, the CDR3 is TGTGCCAGCAGCTCTACAGGGGGGGTAGAGACCCAGTACTTC. This translates into CASSSTGGVETQYF. The variable domain in full, completed from reference TRBV7-9 and TRBJ2-5, reads DTGVSQNPRHKITKRGQNVTFRCDPISEHNRLYWYRQTLGQGPEFLTYFQNEAQLEKSRLLSDRFSAERPKGSFSTLEIQRTEQGDSAMYLCASSSTGGVETQYFGPGTRLLVL.

This clonotype was counted ten times or more. The CDR3 region has the DNA TGTGCCAGCAATGGGGCTCACACCGGGGAGCTGTTTTTT. It codes for CASNGAHTGELFF. V usage is TRBV28 and J usage is TRBJ2-2, with a weak D call TRBD1 (5 bases). The germline V gene has CDR1 MDHEN and CDR2 SYDVKM. Trimming took off 7 bases at V and 3 bases at J, with 9 bases between the two ends. This CDR3 is 13 amino acids long.

A remark on this clonotype: Lacking the conserved final phenylalanine or tryptophan, this CDR3 likely reflects a read error. This chain links TRBV27 with TRBJ2-7; 7 bases align to TRBD1. Germline V gives CDR1 MNHEY, CDR2 SMNVEV (reference sequence). The V segment lost 6 bases and the J segment 2 bases; nucleotides outside the gene matches: 7. The CDR3 is 14 residues long. The CDR3 DNA reads TGTGCCAGCAGCCGCCCCGGGACAGCCTACGAGCAGTACAAC. Its translation is CASSRPGTAYEQYN.

This clonotype was observed a few times. A much larger clone sits a single nucleotide away, making a read error possible. The chain recombines TRBV7-2 with TRBJ2-1; 8 bases agree with TRBD2. CDR1 SGHTA and CDR2 FQGNSA come from the germline V gene. CDR3 length equals 15 residues. V was pared by 4 bases and J by 4 bases, with 6 bases of the junction left unmatched. CDR3 nucleotide sequence: TGTGCCAGCAGCTACCAGAGCGGGAGTTACAATGAGCAGTTCTTC. This codes for CASSYQSGSYNEQFF.

This clonotype was counted ten times or more. This chain links TRBV10-3 with TRBJ2-7; 7 bases align to TRBD2. The trim removed 4 bases at V and 1 base at J, leaving 7 bases unmatched. This CDR3 has 15 residues. CDR1 ENHRY and CDR2 SYGVKD come from the germline V gene. The chain's CDR3 is CAISGGLAVSYEQYF. The DNA for the CDR3 is TGTGCCATCAGTGGTGGTCTAGCGGTGTCCTACGAGCAGTACTTC.